This TCR beta chain was captured by sequencing in a study of read filtering for tumor transcriptome and immune sequencing. Study-wide points: Sorted CD138-negative bone marrow cells were not purified T cells.

Germline CDR1 SGHRS, CDR2 YFSETQ. This CDR3 has 12 residues. The V gene lost 2 bases and the J gene lost 4 bases, with 6 bases spanning the gap. Molecular barcoded adaptors covering alpha/delta and beta/gamma chains were used on roughly 400 ng RNA. Each CDR3 protein gets one entry after TCRdb re-called the reads with MiXCR. The table records tens of thousands of distinct CDR3 sequences, approximately 14% of them present only once. This clonotype was observed many times. Antigen: not known. The clonotype originates from a donor at least 40 years old with multiple myeloma. The source material was a population of CD138-negative cells sorted from bone marrow. This rearrangement joins TRBV5-1 to TRBJ2-5, with D uncertain. Written as DNA, the CDR3 is TGCGCCAGCAGCTTTTCGGGAGAGACCCAGTACTTC. Protein: CASSFSGETQYF.